A selection of T cell receptor beta chains follows, all from one sample in a study of OX40 agonist ivuxolimab in advanced cancers. Generated by immunoSEQ multiplex PCR, the TCRdb table keeps only in-frame clones and is missing some. Here the sample spans 50,000 to 75,000 clones, 80% to 90% being singletons. This specimen was CD4+ or CD8+ T cells sorted from blood, taken in a trial of the OX40 agonist ivuxolimab. These receptors originate from an adult with an advanced solid tumor such as melanoma, head and neck, liver or kidney cancer. Each CDR3 is given with its conserved first and last residue. Each record gives: clone size, J gene, V gene, D gene, CDR3 protein, CDR3 DNA. A D gene is named only where the DNA matches it firmly. The size of a clone is reported for some rows only, either as once, few or many, or as a class for expanded clones.

size: -; J: TRBJ1-6; V: TRBV19; D: TRBD1; CDR3: CASHIRTGTSPLHF; DNA: TGTGCCAGTCATATTCGGACAGGTACCTCACCCCTCCACTTT
size: once; J: TRBJ2-3; V: TRBV6-6; D: -; CDR3: CASSKAGLTDTQYF; DNA: TGTGCCAGCAGCAAGGCAGGACTCACGGATACGCAGTATTTT
size: -; J: TRBJ2-1; V: TRBV7-9; D: TRBD1; CDR3: CASSLLQGASNEQFF; DNA: TGTGCCAGCAGCCTTTTACAGGGGGCGAGCAATGAGCAGTTCTTC
size: -; J: TRBJ2-1; V: TRBV19; D: TRBD1; CDR3: CATRDRGNEQFF; DNA: TGTGCCACCCGGGACAGGGGTAATGAGCAGTTCTTC
size: -; J: TRBJ1-6; V: TRBV5-1; D: -; CDR3: CASSLDDNSPLHF; DNA: TGCGCCAGCAGCTTGGACGATAATTCACCCCTCCACTTT
size: -; J: TRBJ2-1; V: TRBV7-2; D: -; CDR3: CASSTQGGDNEQFF; DNA: TGTGCCAGCAGCACTCAGGGGGGGGACAATGAGCAGTTCTTC
size: -; J: TRBJ2-1; V: TRBV6-1; D: -; CDR3: CASSELGGGSNEQFF; DNA: TGTGCCAGCAGTGAACTGGGGGGGGGCAGCAATGAGCAGTTCTTC
size: -; J: TRBJ2-2; V: TRBV10-2; D: -; CDR3: CASSVQANTGELFF; DNA: TGCGCCAGCAGCGTACAGGCGAACACCGGGGAGCTGTTTTTT
size: once; J: TRBJ2-7; V: TRBV20-1; D: -; CDR3: CSALDYPEQYF; DNA: TGCAGTGCTTTGGACTACCCCGAGCAGTACTTC
size: -; J: TRBJ2-7; V: TRBV11-2; D: TRBD1; CDR3: CASSFHRGIYEQYF; DNA: TGTGCCAGCAGCTTTCACAGGGGGATCTACGAGCAGTACTTC
size: -; J: TRBJ1-6; V: TRBV28; D: TRBD1; CDR3: CASSLGQGNSPLHF; DNA: TGTGCCAGCAGTTTAGGACAGGGAAATTCACCCCTCCACTTT
size: -; J: TRBJ1-6; V: TRBV6-6; D: TRBD1; CDR3: CASRPGQGRNSPLHF; DNA: TGTGCCAGCCGGCCGGGACAGGGCAGGAATTCACCCCTCCACTTT
size: -; J: TRBJ2-7; V: TRBV2; D: -; CDR3: CASRQLAREQYF; DNA: TGTGCCAGCAGACAACTAGCTAGGGAGCAGTACTTC
size: -; J: TRBJ2-7; V: TRBV5-1; D: -; CDR3: CASSLAYEQYF; DNA: TGCGCCAGCAGCTTGGCCTACGAGCAGTACTTC
size: -; J: TRBJ1-2; V: TRBV28; D: -; CDR3: CASSQTGPYGYTF; DNA: TGTGCCAGCAGCCAAACAGGGCCCTATGGCTACACCTTC
size: -; J: TRBJ2-1; V: TRBV28; D: -; CDR3: CASRDPRGRGLEQFF; DNA: TGTGCCAGCAGGGACCCACGGGGGAGGGGGCTTGAGCAGTTCTTC
size: -; J: TRBJ2-1; V: TRBV18; D: -; CDR3: CASSRGSYNEQFF; DNA: TGTGCCAGCTCTCGGGGCTCTTACAATGAGCAGTTCTTC
size: -; J: TRBJ1-5; V: TRBV19; D: -; CDR3: CASSPQGTLVQPQHF; DNA: TGTGCCAGTAGTCCCCAGGGGACTCTCGTTCAGCCCCAGCATTTT
size: -; J: TRBJ2-5; V: TRBV29-1; D: TRBD1; CDR3: CSVRDRGRETQYF; DNA: TGCAGCGTGAGGGACAGGGGTAGGGAGACCCAGTACTTC
size: -; J: TRBJ1-5; V: TRBV4-1; D: -; CDR3: CASSQGPVRSGDQPQHF; DNA: TGCGCCAGCAGCCAGGGACCCGTGCGATCTGGGGATCAGCCCCAGCATTTT
size: -; J: TRBJ2-6; V: TRBV7-2; D: -; CDR3: CASSGRELSGANVLTF; DNA: TGTGCCAGCAGCGGAAGAGAGCTCTCTGGGGCCAACGTCCTGACTTTC
size: few; J: TRBJ1-1; V: TRBV30; D: -; CDR3: CAWNGQTNTEAFF; DNA: TGTGCCTGGAACGGACAGACAAACACTGAAGCTTTCTTT
size: -; J: TRBJ1-2; V: TRBV7-2; D: -; CDR3: CASSLVTDGGYGYTF; DNA: TGTGCCAGCAGCTTAGTGACGGACGGGGGTTATGGCTACACCTTC
size: -; J: TRBJ2-2; V: TRBV6-5; D: TRBD1; CDR3: CASSYSGQYTGELFF; DNA: TGTGCCAGCAGTTACTCGGGACAGTACACCGGGGAGCTGTTTTTT
size: -; J: TRBJ2-7; V: TRBV28; D: -; CDR3: CASSLGGYYEQYF; DNA: TGTGCCAGCAGTTTAGGGGGCTACTACGAGCAGTACTTC
size: -; J: TRBJ2-7; V: TRBV6-6; D: TRBD1; CDR3: CASSGQNYEQYF; DNA: TGTGCCAGCTCGGGACAGAACTACGAGCAGTACTTC
size: once; J: TRBJ2-7; V: TRBV4-2; D: TRBD2; CDR3: CASSQDWGLAGNEQYF; DNA: TGTGCCAGCAGCCAAGACTGGGGACTAGCGGGCAACGAGCAGTACTTC
size: -; J: TRBJ1-2; V: TRBV6-5; D: TRBD1; CDR3: CASGQGTGGYTF; DNA: TGTGCCAGCGGACAGGGGACGGGAGGCTACACCTTC
size: -; J: TRBJ2-7; V: TRBV9; D: -; CDR3: CASSVGERVSSYEQYF; DNA: TGTGCCAGCAGCGTAGGCGAGCGGGTTAGCTCCTACGAGCAGTACTTC
size: -; J: TRBJ2-5; V: TRBV10-1; D: TRBD2; CDR3: CASSESGMGETQYF; DNA: TGCGCCAGCAGTGAGAGCGGGATGGGAGAGACCCAGTACTTC
size: -; J: TRBJ1-2; V: TRBV2; D: -; CDR3: CASIGGVQLGYTF; DNA: TGTGCCAGCATAGGCGGGGTACAGCTTGGCTACACCTTC
size: once; J: TRBJ2-1; V: TRBV13; D: TRBD1; CDR3: CASSFGGQGTNEQFF; DNA: TGTGCCAGCAGCTTCGGGGGACAGGGTACGAATGAGCAGTTCTTC
size: -; J: TRBJ2-7; V: TRBV27; D: -; CDR3: CASSLAPGAPYEQYF; DNA: TGTGCCAGCAGTTTGGCCCCGGGGGCCCCCTACGAGCAGTACTTC
size: -; J: TRBJ2-1; V: TRBV5-1; D: TRBD2; CDR3: CASSPDGASGVDEQFF; DNA: TGCGCCAGCAGCCCCGATGGGGCTAGCGGGGTAGATGAGCAGTTCTTC
size: -; J: TRBJ2-3; V: TRBV4-3; D: -; CDR3: CASSQDWVARTPDTQYF; DNA: TGCGCCAGCAGCCAAGATTGGGTGGCTAGAACCCCAGATACGCAGTATTTT
size: -; J: TRBJ2-1; V: TRBV30; D: TRBD1; CDR3: CAWRMDRGGYNEQFF; DNA: TGTGCCTGGAGGATGGACAGGGGGGGTTACAATGAGCAGTTCTTC
size: -; J: TRBJ1-2; V: TRBV7-2; D: -; CDR3: CASSADQKGYGYTF; DNA: TGTGCCAGCAGCGCCGACCAAAAGGGCTATGGCTACACCTTC
size: -; J: TRBJ1-2; V: TRBV19; D: -; CDR3: CASSPDSEYGYTF; DNA: TGTGCCAGTAGCCCGGACAGCGAATATGGCTACACCTTC
size: -; J: TRBJ2-1; V: TRBV6-5; D: -; CDR3: CASSSPLAHEQFF; DNA: TGTGCCAGCAGCTCACCGTTGGCCCATGAGCAGTTCTTC
size: -; J: TRBJ2-3; V: TRBV30; D: -; CDR3: CAWRQQGGSDTQYF; DNA: TGTGCCTGGAGACAGCAGGGGGGGTCTGATACGCAGTATTTT
size: -; J: TRBJ2-7; V: TRBV28; D: -; CDR3: CASSWGVYEQYF; DNA: TGTGCCAGCAGTTGGGGGGTCTACGAGCAGTACTTC
size: once; J: TRBJ2-3; V: TRBV7-2; D: TRBD2; CDR3: CASSLGAGTDTQYF; DNA: TGTGCCAGCAGCTTAGGAGCGGGGACAGATACGCAGTATTTT
size: -; J: TRBJ2-5; V: TRBV5-4; D: -; CDR3: CASSAAGAQETQYF; DNA: TGTGCCAGCAGCGCCGCAGGGGCCCAAGAGACCCAGTACTTC
size: -; J: TRBJ2-1; V: TRBV18; D: -; CDR3: CASSPPASYNEQFF; DNA: TGTGCCAGCTCACCACCGGCTAGTTACAATGAGCAGTTCTTC
size: -; J: TRBJ2-3; V: TRBV10-3; D: -; CDR3: CAISRGLGTDTQYF; DNA: TGTGCCATTTCCAGGGGCCTCGGCACAGATACGCAGTATTTT
size: -; J: TRBJ1-1; V: TRBV2; D: TRBD1; CDR3: CASAPGGMNTEAFF; DNA: TGTGCCAGCGCCCCAGGGGGCATGAACACTGAAGCTTTCTTT
size: -; J: TRBJ1-3; V: TRBV6-5; D: TRBD1; CDR3: CASSRDRDPGNTIYF; DNA: TGTGCCAGCAGTCGGGACAGGGACCCTGGAAACACCATATATTTT
size: -; J: TRBJ2-1; V: TRBV18; D: TRBD2; CDR3: CASSPPGLGTNEQFF; DNA: TGTGCCAGCTCACCACCGGGACTAGGGACGAATGAGCAGTTCTTC
size: -; J: TRBJ2-3; V: TRBV5-1; D: -; CDR3: CASSPGWGRLTDTQYF; DNA: TGCGCCAGCAGCCCGGGATGGGGGAGGTTGACAGATACGCAGTATTTT
size: once; J: TRBJ1-2; V: TRBV14; D: -; CDR3: CASSQLRTEGYTF; DNA: TGTGCCAGCAGCCAACTACGGACAGAAGGCTACACCTTC
size: -; J: TRBJ2-3; V: TRBV9; D: TRBD2; CDR3: CASSVGGGSTDTQYF; DNA: TGTGCCAGCAGCGTAGGCGGGGGGAGCACAGATACGCAGTATTTT
size: -; J: TRBJ1-1; V: TRBV5-6; D: -; CDR3: CASSLNGRREDTEAFF; DNA: TGTGCCAGCAGCTTAAATGGGCGTCGCGAGGACACTGAAGCTTTCTTT
size: -; J: TRBJ2-1; V: TRBV5-6; D: TRBD1; CDR3: CASRPTLRGQGTYNEQFF; DNA: TGTGCCAGCAGACCCACCCTCCGGGGACAGGGGACTTACAATGAGCAGTTCTTC
size: -; J: TRBJ2-5; V: TRBV6-5; D: TRBD1; CDR3: CASSYSRTGGQETQYF; DNA: TGTGCCAGCAGTTACTCACGGACAGGGGGCCAAGAGACCCAGTACTTC
size: -; J: TRBJ2-3; V: TRBV5-1; D: -; CDR3: CASSPGGIDTQYF; DNA: TGCGCCAGCAGCCCCGGGGGTATAGATACGCAGTATTTT
size: -; J: TRBJ2-1; V: TRBV7-2; D: TRBD2; CDR3: CASSVGLAKNNEQFF; DNA: TGTGCCAGCAGCGTGGGACTAGCGAAGAACAATGAGCAGTTCTTC
size: -; J: TRBJ1-3; V: TRBV6-6; D: -; CDR3: CASSPGTTGNTIYF; DNA: TGTGCCAGCAGTCCCGGGACAACTGGAAACACCATATATTTT
size: -; J: TRBJ2-5; V: TRBV11-3; D: -; CDR3: CASSFMGPGETQYF; DNA: TGTGCCAGCAGCTTCATGGGACCGGGAGAGACCCAGTACTTC
size: few; J: TRBJ2-2; V: TRBV5-4; D: -; CDR3: CASSLDAANTGELFF; DNA: TGTGCCAGCAGCTTGGACGCCGCGAACACCGGGGAGCTGTTTTTT
size: -; J: TRBJ2-2; V: TRBV19; D: TRBD2; CDR3: CASSIRLAGRGGELFF; DNA: TGTGCCAGTAGTATTAGACTAGCCGGGAGGGGCGGGGAGCTGTTTTTT